Below are 28 T cell receptor beta chains sequenced from a single sample in a study of CD8 T cells in Susac syndrome. Reverse transcription of about 0.45 to 1 ug RNA used random hexamers. TCRdb reprocessed the immunoSEQ multiplex PCR reads via MiXCR and lists one record per CDR3 protein. The profile shows 210,000 or so distinct CDR3 sequences, less than 95% of them singletons. The material sequenced was CD4+ T cells from PBMCs. The receptors stem from a human donor with Susac syndrome.

CDR3 protein: CASSSGPTTQYF. The DNA for the CDR3 is TGTGCCAGCAGCTCGGGACCGACGACCCAGTACTTC. The chain couples TRBV11-2 to TRBJ2-5; D tentatively fits TRBD1 or TRBD2 (5 bases each). Germline V gene lookup returns CDR1 SGHAT and CDR2 FQNNGV. This CDR3 comprises 12 residues. V was pared by 4 bases and J by 7 bases, with 10 bases between.

This sequence joins TRBV28 and TRBJ1-2; D ambiguous. The CDR3 extends over 13 amino acids. Germline V gives CDR1 MDHEN, CDR2 SYDVKM. The V end was cut by 5 bases, the J end by 7 bases, with 14 bases between. CDR3 sequence reads: CASSTTLWGGYTF. CDR3 nucleotide sequence: TGTGCCAGCAGTACGACACTTTGGGGTGGCTACACCTTC.

This chain links TRBV20-1 with TRBJ2-5; D is undetermined. Per the germline V gene, CDR1 is DFQATT and CDR2 is SNEGSKA (reference sequence). This CDR3 is 13 amino acids long. Trimming took off 0 bases at V and 0 bases at J, with 5 bases between the two ends. The CDR3 sequence: CSARDMYQETQYF. The CDR3 DNA reads TGCAGTGCTAGAGACATGTACCAAGAGACCCAGTACTTC.

The genes are TRBV6-1 and TRBJ2-5; 7 nucleotides align to TRBD1. Trimming cost V 5 bases and J 4 bases; bases outside gene matches: 13. Germline V lookup: CDR1 MNHNS, CDR2 SASEGT. This CDR3 region has 16 residues. CDR3 region: CASSLLTGFIGETQYF. The CDR3 DNA reads as TGTGCCAGCAGTCTCTTGACAGGGTTTATTGGAGAGACCCAGTACTTC.

The chain employs TRBV20-1 and TRBJ2-3; D ambiguous. The CDR3 extends over 14 amino acids. Germline CDR1 reads DFQATT; CDR2 reads SNEGSKA (reference sequence). Deletions cut 6 bases from V and 2 bases from J, with 15 bases between. The CDR3 nucleotides are TGCAGTGCCATTGCCGGATCCTCCACAGATACGCAGTATTTT. It encodes CSAIAGSSTDTQYF.

J is TRBJ2-5 and V is TRBV5-4, with TRBD1 identical over 10 bases. The CDR3 extends over 16 amino acids. The V gene end was trimmed by 0 bases and the J gene end by 5 bases; junction bases not matched to a gene: 7. Per germline, CDR1 SGHNT and CDR2 YYREEE (reference sequence). The CDR3 sequence: CASSLGDRGILETQYF. The CDR3, as DNA: TGTGCCAGCAGCTTGGGGGACAGGGGAATCCTCGAGACCCAGTACTTC.

This sequence joins TRBV30 and TRBJ1-5; no clear D. Trimming shortened V by 7 bases and J by 6 bases, and 22 bases separated the two germline ends. The CDR3 contains 15 residues. Germline CDR1 GTSNPN, CDR2 SVGIG (reference sequence). CDR3 bases: TGTGCCTACGGTTCCGACATAACGTGGGGTCAGCCCCAGCATTTT. It encodes CAYGSDITWGQPQHF.

The chain carries TRBV28 and TRBJ2-7; D is unclear. Germline CDR1 MDHEN, CDR2 SYDVKM. CDR3 length: 13 residues. V was pared by 4 bases and J by 2 bases, with 9 bases between. The CDR3 DNA sequence: TGTGCCAGCAGTTCGCCCATTACCTACGAGCAGTACTTC. Protein sequence: CASSSPITYEQYF.

The chain combines TRBV27 with TRBJ1-6; D uncertain. This CDR3 comprises 16 residues. Germline lookup yields CDR1 MNHEY and CDR2 SMNVEV (reference sequence). Trimming took off 5 bases at V and 0 bases at J, with 11 bases between the two ends. The CDR3 DNA reads TGTGCCAGCAGTATCGACCAGAGCTCCTATAATTCACCCCTCCACTTT. It codes for CASSIDQSSYNSPLHF.

The V call is TRBV7-9, the J call TRBJ1-1, with D maybe TRBD1 (5 bases). The V end lost 6 bases, the J end lost 6 bases, and 14 bases lay between the germline ends. CDR1 is SEHNR and CDR2 is FQNEAQ in the germline V gene (reference sequence). This CDR3 region has 13 residues. In DNA form, the CDR3 reads TGTGCCAGCAGTGTCGGGGCGCTCGCTGAAGCTTTCTTT. Translated: CASSVGALAEAFF.

The gene calls are TRBV20-1 and TRBJ2-7, with D perhaps given as TRBD1 or TRBD2 (6 bases each). Germline lookup yields CDR1 DFQATT and CDR2 SNEGSKA (reference sequence). The germline V and J ends were trimmed by 2 bases and 0 bases, with 17 bases remaining between them. The CDR3 sequence is 16 residues long. The CDR3, as DNA: TGCAGTGCTAGAACCCTCGACCGGGGGCTCTCCTACGAGCAGTACTTC. Its translation: CSARTLDRGLSYEQYF.

The J gene is TRBJ1-1, the V gene TRBV12-3 or TRBV12-4; the D gene is possibly TRBD1 (6 bases). V was shortened by 6 bases and J by 1 base, with 12 bases between the two germline ends. This CDR3 contains 14 residues. The CDR3 spells CASSPGHQNTEAFF. DNA for the CDR3: TGTGCCAGCAGCCCGGGACACCAGAACACTGAAGCTTTCTTT.

This clonotype occurred once. V is TRBV5-1 and J is TRBJ2-5, with 9 bases aligning to TRBD1. CDR3 length: 13 residues. Germline V gene lookup returns CDR1 SGHRS and CDR2 YFSETQ. J lost 9 bases, V lost 4 bases, and 7 bases had no gene match. CDR3 coding DNA: TGCGCCAGCAGCGGGGACAGGGTGTCATCCCAGTACTTC. This gives the protein CASSGDRVSSQYF.

The rearrangement links TRBV6-2 or TRBV6-3 to TRBJ2-3; tentative D call: TRBD2 (6 bases). The CDR3 totals 16 residues. V lost 6 bases, J lost 1 base, and 17 bases lay in between. Germline values: CDR1 MNHEY, CDR2 SVGEGT. The chain's CDR3 is CASSWGLRGGTDTQYF. CDR3 sequence (DNA): TGTGCCAGCAGCTGGGGACTCCGGGGAGGCACAGATACGCAGTATTTT.

This chain uses TRBV4-2 with TRBJ2-6; D is ambiguous. Germline V gives CDR1 LGHNA, CDR2 YNFKEQ. Trimming stripped 0 bases from V and 4 bases from J, with 10 bases between. This CDR3 has 16 amino acids. CDR3 sequence: CASSQDFTAGANVLTF. In nucleotides, the CDR3 is TGTGCCAGCAGCCAAGATTTCACCGCCGGGGCCAACGTCCTGACTTTC.

The chain links TRBV28 to TRBJ1-4; 8 nucleotides agree with TRBD1. CDR1 and CDR2 from the germline V gene are MDHEN and SYDVKM. The ends lost 7 bases at V and 6 bases at J; junction bases unmatched: 13. This CDR3 is 16 amino acids long. The CDR3 reads CASTPSSGGADEKLFF. The CDR3, as DNA: TGTGCCAGCACTCCCTCATCAGGGGGCGCGGATGAAAAACTGTTTTTT.

The chain recombines TRBV12-3 or TRBV12-4 with TRBJ1-5, with 7 nucleotides matching TRBD1. The CDR3 has 15 residues. The V gene end was trimmed by 6 bases and the J gene end by 6 bases; junction bases not matched to a gene: 11. DNA for the CDR3: TGTGCCAGCAGATTCTCGGGACAGTGGGGTCAGCCCCAGCATTTT. It specifies CASRFSGQWGQPQHF.

The chain recombines TRBV12-3 or TRBV12-4 with TRBJ1-4, with TRBD1 matching 10 bases. Germline trimming cut 7 bases from V and 8 bases from J; bases unmatched to any gene: 7. The CDR3 is 14 amino acids. The CDR3 region has the DNA TGTGCCAGCACCCGGGACAGGGGATTCGAAAAACTGTTTTTT. This gives the protein CASTRDRGFEKLFF.

The genes are TRBV30 and TRBJ1-1, with a weak D call TRBD1 (5 bases). The CDR3 spans 13 residues. Looked up from germline, CDR1 is GTSNPN and CDR2 is SVGIG (reference sequence). Trimming shortened V by 1 base and J by 6 bases, and 12 bases separated the two germline ends. The CDR3 reads CAWSAGRVAEAFF. The CDR3 nucleotides read TGTGCCTGGAGTGCTGGCAGGGTGGCTGAAGCTTTCTTT.

The chain links TRBV12-3 or TRBV12-4 to TRBJ2-1; D is ambiguous. V dropped 6 bases and J dropped 6 bases, with 12 bases sitting between them. The CDR3 loop spans 13 amino acids. As DNA, the CDR3 is TGTGCCAGCAGCCTGAATCTGCGCAATGAGCAGTTCTTC. As protein: CASSLNLRNEQFF.

The chain joins TRBV3-1 to TRBJ2-1; 8 nucleotides match TRBD2. Per the germline V gene, CDR1 is LGHDT and CDR2 is YNNKEL (reference sequence). J gave up 1 base and V 4 bases, and 12 bases lay outside the gene matches. The CDR3 is 18 amino acids. CDR3 in amino acids: CASSPPAQRGLSYNEQFF. CDR3 coding DNA: TGTGCCAGCAGCCCCCCGGCTCAGCGGGGGTTGTCCTACAATGAGCAGTTCTTC.

The chain carries TRBV7-9 and TRBJ1-6, with 9 bases lining up with TRBD1. Trimming removed 0 bases from V and 7 bases from J; junction bases left unmatched: 1. This CDR3 spans 15 amino acids. Germline V gene lookup returns CDR1 SEHNR and CDR2 FQNEAQ (reference sequence). In DNA form, the CDR3 reads TGTGCCAGCAGCTTAGCGGGACAGGGAAATTCACCCCTCCACTTT. Protein: CASSLAGQGNSPLHF.

The chain combines TRBV7-3 with TRBJ1-1, with a weak D call TRBD1 (5 bases). Trimming took 5 bases from V and 1 from J, leaving 11 bases between them. The CDR3 totals 14 residues. Germline CDR1 SGHTA, CDR2 FQGTGA. The DNA of the CDR3 is TGTGCCAGCAGCCCGCAGGGAGGGAACACTGAAGCTTTCTTT. Translating gives CASSPQGGNTEAFF.

The rearrangement joins TRBV19 to TRBJ2-2; 11 nucleotides match TRBD1. CDR3 length: 15 amino acids. Unmatched junction bases numbered 9, after V lost 9 bases and J lost 6 bases. Germline CDR1 and CDR2: LNHDA and SQIVND (reference sequence). The CDR3 DNA sequence: TGTGCCAGCCAGGACAGGGGGCGCTCCCCCGGGGAGCTGTTTTTT. It encodes CASQDRGRSPGELFF.

This clonotype was counted a single time. This chain connects TRBV6-6 to TRBJ2-6, with D possibly being TRBD2 (5 bases). The CDR3 covers 16 residues. CDR1 is MNHNY, CDR2 SVGAGI, per germline (reference sequence). The germline V and J ends were trimmed by 7 bases and 0 bases, with 13 bases remaining between them. The CDR3 loop is CASTPGVSSGANVLTF. CDR3 bases: TGTGCCAGCACCCCCGGGGTCAGCTCTGGGGCCAACGTCCTGACTTTC.

V is TRBV5-1 and J is TRBJ1-1; 9 nucleotides match TRBD1. The germline V gene has CDR1 SGHRS and CDR2 YFSETQ. V lost 7 bases, J lost 1 base, and 2 bases stayed unmatched. The CDR3 runs 13 residues. The CDR3 coding sequence is TGCGCCAGCGGACAGGGGCGGAACACTGAAGCTTTCTTT. This gives the protein CASGQGRNTEAFF.

The chain uses TRBV6-2 or TRBV6-3 and TRBJ2-7; D may be TRBD1 (6 bases). The CDR3 has 16 amino acids. Germline V gene lookup returns CDR1 MNHEY and CDR2 SVGEGT. V lost 0 bases to trimming and J lost 1 base, with 13 bases between them. The CDR3 sequence: CASSYSIRGQSYEQYF. In DNA form, the CDR3 reads TGTGCCAGCAGTTACTCGATCAGGGGTCAATCCTACGAGCAGTACTTC.

The chain carries TRBV4-3 and TRBJ1-2; maybe TRBD1 (6 bases). The CDR3 covers 13 residues. CDR1 is LGHNA and CDR2 is YSLEER in the germline V gene. The germline V and J ends were trimmed by 0 bases and 8 bases, with 10 bases remaining between them. The CDR3 DNA sequence: TGCGCCAGCAGCCAAGATCAGGGGTTCGGCTACACCTTC. This translates into CASSQDQGFGYTF.